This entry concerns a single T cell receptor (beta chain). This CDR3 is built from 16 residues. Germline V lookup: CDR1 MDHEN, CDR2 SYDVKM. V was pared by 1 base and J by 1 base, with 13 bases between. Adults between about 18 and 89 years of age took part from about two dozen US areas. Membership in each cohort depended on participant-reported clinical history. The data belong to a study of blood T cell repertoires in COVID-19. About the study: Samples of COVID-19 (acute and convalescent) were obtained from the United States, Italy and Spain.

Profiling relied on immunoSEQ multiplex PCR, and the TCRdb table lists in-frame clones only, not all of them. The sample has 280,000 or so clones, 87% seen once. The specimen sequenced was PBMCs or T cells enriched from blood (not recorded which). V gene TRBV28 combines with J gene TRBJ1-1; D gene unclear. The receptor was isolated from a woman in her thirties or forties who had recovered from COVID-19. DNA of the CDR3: TGTGCCAGCAGTTTATCACGGCGGGGATCGAACACTGAAGCTTTCTTT. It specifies CASSLSRRGSNTEAFF.